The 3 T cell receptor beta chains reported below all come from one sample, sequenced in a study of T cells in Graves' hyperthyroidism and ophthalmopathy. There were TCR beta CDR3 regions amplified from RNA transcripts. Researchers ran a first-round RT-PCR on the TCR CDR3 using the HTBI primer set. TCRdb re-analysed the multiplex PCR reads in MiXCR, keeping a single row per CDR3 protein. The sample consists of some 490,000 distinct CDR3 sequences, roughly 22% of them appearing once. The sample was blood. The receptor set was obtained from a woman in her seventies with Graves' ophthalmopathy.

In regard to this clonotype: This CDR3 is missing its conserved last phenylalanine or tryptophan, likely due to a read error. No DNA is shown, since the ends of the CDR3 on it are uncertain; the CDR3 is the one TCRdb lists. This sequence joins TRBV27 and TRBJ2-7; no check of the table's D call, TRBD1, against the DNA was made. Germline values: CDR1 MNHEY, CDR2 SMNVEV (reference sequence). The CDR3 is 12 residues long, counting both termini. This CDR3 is CASSLGIGRQVL.

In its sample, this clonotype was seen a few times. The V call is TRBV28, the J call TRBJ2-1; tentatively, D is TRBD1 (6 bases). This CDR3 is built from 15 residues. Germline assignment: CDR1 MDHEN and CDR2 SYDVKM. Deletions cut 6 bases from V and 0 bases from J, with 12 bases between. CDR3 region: CASRNDRSSYNEQFF. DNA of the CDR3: TGTGCCAGCAGAAACGACAGGAGCTCCTACAATGAGCAGTTCTTC.

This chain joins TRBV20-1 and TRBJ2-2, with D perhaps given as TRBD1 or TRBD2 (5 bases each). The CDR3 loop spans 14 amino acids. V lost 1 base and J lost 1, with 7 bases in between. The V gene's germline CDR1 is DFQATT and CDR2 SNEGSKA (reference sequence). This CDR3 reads CSARAGQNTGELFF. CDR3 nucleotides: TGCAGTGCTAGAGCGGGGCAGAACACCGGGGAGCTGTTTTTT.